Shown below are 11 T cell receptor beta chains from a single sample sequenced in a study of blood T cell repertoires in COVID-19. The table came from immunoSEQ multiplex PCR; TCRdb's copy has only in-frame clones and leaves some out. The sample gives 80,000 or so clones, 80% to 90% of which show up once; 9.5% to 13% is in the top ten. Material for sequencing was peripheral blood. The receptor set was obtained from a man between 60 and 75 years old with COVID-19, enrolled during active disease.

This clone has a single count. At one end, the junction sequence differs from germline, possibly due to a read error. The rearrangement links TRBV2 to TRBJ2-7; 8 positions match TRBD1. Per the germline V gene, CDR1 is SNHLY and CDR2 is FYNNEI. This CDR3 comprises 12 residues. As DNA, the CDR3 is TGTGCCAGCTCCGGGACAGGAGGCCGTGGGCTCTTC. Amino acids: CASSGTGGRGLF.

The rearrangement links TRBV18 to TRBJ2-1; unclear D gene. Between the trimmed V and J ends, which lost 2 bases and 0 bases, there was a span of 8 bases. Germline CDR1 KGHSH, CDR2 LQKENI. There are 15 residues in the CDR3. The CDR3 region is CASSPGTVSYNEQFF. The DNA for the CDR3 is TGTGCCAGCTCACCAGGTACGGTCTCCTACAATGAGCAGTTCTTC.

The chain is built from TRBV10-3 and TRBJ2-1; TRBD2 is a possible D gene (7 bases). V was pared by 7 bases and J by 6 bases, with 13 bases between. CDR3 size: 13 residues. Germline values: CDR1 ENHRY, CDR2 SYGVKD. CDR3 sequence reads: CAIKGRGGNEQFF. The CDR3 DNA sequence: TGTGCCATCAAGGGAAGGGGGGGCAATGAGCAGTTCTTC.

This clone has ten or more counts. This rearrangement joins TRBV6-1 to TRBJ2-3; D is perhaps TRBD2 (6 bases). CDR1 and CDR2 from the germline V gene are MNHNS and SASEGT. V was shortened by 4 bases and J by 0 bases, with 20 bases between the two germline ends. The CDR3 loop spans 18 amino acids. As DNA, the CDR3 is TGTGCCAGCAGTGGGGGGAGGCAGGGCCTAACTAGCACAGATACGCAGTATTTT. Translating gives CASSGGRQGLTSTDTQYF.

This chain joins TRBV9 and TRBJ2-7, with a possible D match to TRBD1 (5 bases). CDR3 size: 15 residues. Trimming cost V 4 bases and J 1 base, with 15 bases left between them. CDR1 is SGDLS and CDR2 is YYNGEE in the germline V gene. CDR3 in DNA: TGTGCCAGCAGCCTAGGTAGGCAGGGATCCTACGAGCAGTACTTC. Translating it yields CASSLGRQGSYEQYF. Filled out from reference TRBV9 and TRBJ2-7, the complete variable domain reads DSGVTQTPKHLITATGQRVTLRCSPRSGDLSVYWYQQSLDQGLQFLIQYYNGEERAKGNILERFSAQQFPDLHSELNLSSLELGDSALYFCASSLGRQGSYEQYFGPGTRLTVT.

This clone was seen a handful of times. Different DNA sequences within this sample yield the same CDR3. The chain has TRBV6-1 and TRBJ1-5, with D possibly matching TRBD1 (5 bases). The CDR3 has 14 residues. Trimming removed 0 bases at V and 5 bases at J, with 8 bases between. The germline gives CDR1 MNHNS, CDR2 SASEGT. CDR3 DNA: TGTGCCAGCAGTGAAGCTGGGGGGGATCAGCCCCAGCATTTT. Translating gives CASSEAGGDQPQHF.

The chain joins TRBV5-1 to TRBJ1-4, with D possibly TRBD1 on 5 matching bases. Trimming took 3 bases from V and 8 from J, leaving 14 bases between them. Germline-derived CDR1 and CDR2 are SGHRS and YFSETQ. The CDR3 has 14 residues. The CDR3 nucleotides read TGCGCCAGCAGCTCTCGGGCAGGGCGGGAAAAACTGTTTTTT. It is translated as CASSSRAGREKLFF.

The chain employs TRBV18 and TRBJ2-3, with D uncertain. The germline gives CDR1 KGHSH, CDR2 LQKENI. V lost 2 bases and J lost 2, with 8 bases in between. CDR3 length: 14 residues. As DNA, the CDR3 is TGTGCCAGCTCACCAAATACTATCACAGATACGCAGTATTTT. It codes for CASSPNTITDTQYF.

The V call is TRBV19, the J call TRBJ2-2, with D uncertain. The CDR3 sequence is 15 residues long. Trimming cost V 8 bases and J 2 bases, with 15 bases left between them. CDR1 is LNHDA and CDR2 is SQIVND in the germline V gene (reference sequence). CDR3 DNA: TGTGCCAGTGAAGCCCCCCCTACTAACACCGGGGAGCTGTTTTTT. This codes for CASEAPPTNTGELFF.

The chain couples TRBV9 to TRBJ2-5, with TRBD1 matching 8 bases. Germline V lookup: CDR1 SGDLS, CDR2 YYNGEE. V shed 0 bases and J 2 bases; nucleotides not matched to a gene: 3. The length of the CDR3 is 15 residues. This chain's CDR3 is CASSVGQGIQETQYF. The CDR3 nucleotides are TGTGCCAGCAGCGTAGGACAGGGGATACAAGAGACCCAGTACTTC.

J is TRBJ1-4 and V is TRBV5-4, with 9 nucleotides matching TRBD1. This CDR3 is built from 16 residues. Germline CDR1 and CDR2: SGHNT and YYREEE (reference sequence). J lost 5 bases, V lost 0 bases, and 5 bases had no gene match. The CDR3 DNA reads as TGTGCCAGCAGCTTGGTTTCCGGGACAGGGAATGAAAAACTGTTTTTT. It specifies CASSLVSGTGNEKLFF.